This TCR beta chain was recovered during a study of cytomegalovirus exposure and HLA in healthy donors. Study findings and constraints: CMV antigen specificity of a few CMV-associated chains was confirmed in vitro. Among TCR beta chains of equal frequency, HLA-associated ones were more clonally expanded in a later analysis. Presence/absence results assume similar sequencing depth per donor, which may not hold.

The CDR3 has 14 amino acids. V was cut by 2 bases and J by 8 bases, with 13 bases left in between. Germline loops: CDR1 MDHEN, CDR2 SYDVKM. For this clone: What it binds is unknown.

PCR amplification relied on 60 Vbeta primers (plus 13 Jbeta primers). TCRdb's copy holds only in-frame clones and misses some; the assay was immunoSEQ multiplex PCR. This sample yields about 170,000 clones, of which under 80% are seen a single time; 3% to 3.5% belongs to the top ten. This clonotype was sampled from a female donor in good health and CMV-seronegative. Sequencing was done on a sample of PBMCs. This chain uses TRBV28 with TRBJ1-5; D may be TRBD1 (5 bases). The CDR3 DNA sequence: TGTGCCAGCAGTTTAGGGCGGGCGGGGGAGCCCCAGCATTTT. Translation gives CASSLGRAGEPQHF.